The rows below give T cell receptor beta chains drawn from one sample of a study of T-cell reconstitution after alpha-beta-depleted transplantation in children. TCRdb redid the calling of the PCR reads with MiXCR, one entry per CDR3 protein. Found here are some 200,000 distinct CDR3 sequences, around 9.7% of them singletons; the top ten hold around 5%. This sample comprised PBMCs from the stem cell graft donor, obtained from the stem cell graft. The receptors originated from a human donor who donated a stem cell graft to a child with SCID. The CDR3 runs from the conserved cysteine through the conserved F or W. D genes are given only for firm matches. Each size is how often the clone was seen (once, few, many) or a class if it is expanded.

V gene: TRBV7-3; J gene: TRBJ2-3; clone size: few; D gene: -; CDR3 protein: CASSLRPGRGHTQYF; CDR3 DNA: TGTGCCAGCAGCTTAAGGCCCGGCAGGGGTCATACGCAGTATTTT
V gene: TRBV7-2; J gene: TRBJ2-6; clone size: many; D gene: -; CDR3 protein: CASSFRWANVLTF; CDR3 DNA: TGTGCCAGCAGCTTCCGCTGGGCCAACGTCCTGACTTTC
V gene: TRBV12-3/TRBV12-4; J gene: TRBJ2-5; clone size: many; D gene: -; CDR3 protein: CASSALRGGESTQYF; CDR3 DNA: TGTGCCAGCAGTGCCCTTCGTGGGGGCGAGTCGACCCAGTACTTC
V gene: TRBV5-1; J gene: TRBJ2-5; clone size: many; D gene: -; CDR3 protein: CASSVEAQEETQYF; CDR3 DNA: TGCGCCAGCAGCGTAGAGGCACAAGAAGAGACCCAGTACTTC
V gene: TRBV7-3; J gene: TRBJ2-3; clone size: few; D gene: TRBD2; CDR3 protein: CASSEPGLAGGTDTQYF; CDR3 DNA: TGTGCCAGCAGCGAACCGGGACTAGCGGGGGGCACAGATACGCAGTATTTT
V gene: TRBV7-2; J gene: TRBJ2-2; clone size: many; D gene: -; CDR3 protein: CASSSPSGESTGELFF; CDR3 DNA: TGTGCCAGCAGCTCCCCGTCCGGGGAGAGCACCGGGGAGCTGTTTTTT
V gene: TRBV28; J gene: TRBJ1-1; clone size: many; D gene: -; CDR3 protein: CASSFLGSEAFF; CDR3 DNA: TGTGCCAGCAGTTTTTTGGGTTCTGAAGCTTTCTTT
V gene: TRBV20-1; J gene: TRBJ2-5; clone size: many; D gene: -; CDR3 protein: CSARLAAETQYF; CDR3 DNA: TGCAGTGCTAGACTGGCAGCAGAGACCCAGTACTTC
V gene: TRBV15; J gene: TRBJ2-1; clone size: many; D gene: -; CDR3 protein: CATSREGLEHDEQFF; CDR3 DNA: TGTGCCACCAGCAGAGAGGGACTCGAGCACGATGAGCAGTTCTTC
V gene: TRBV29-1; J gene: TRBJ1-1; clone size: many; D gene: -; CDR3 protein: CSRPIREDTEAFF; CDR3 DNA: TGCAGCAGACCGATCAGGGAAGACACTGAAGCTTTCTTT